These T cell receptor beta chains were read from a single sample in a study of T-cell memory formation after mild COVID-19. TCRdb fed the 5' RACE reads into MiXCR, producing one record per CDR3 protein. The table shows 300,000 to 350,000 distinct CDR3 sequences, with 15% to 20% occurring only once. What was sequenced was PBMCs or a T cell subset sorted from them (not recorded which). These receptors all stem from a man younger than 35 who had mild COVID-19 (a few samples of this study predate the infection). Cell type and time point are not known. CDR3s include the opening cysteine and the closing phenylalanine or tryptophan. A D gene is named only where the DNA matches it firmly. Where a row states a size, it is once, few, many or the class of an expanded clone; other rows omit it.

D: -; J: TRBJ2-5; size: once; V: TRBV5-4; DNA: TGTGCCAGCAGTCCCCAAAGGGGGGGAGAGACCCAGTACTTC; CDR3: CASSPQRGGETQYF
D: TRBD2; J: TRBJ2-3; size: -; V: TRBV5-1; DNA: TGCGCCAGCAGCCGCCGGACTAGCCCTAGCACAGATACGCAGTATTTT; CDR3: CASSRRTSPSTDTQYF
D: TRBD1; J: TRBJ1-6; size: few; V: TRBV4-3; DNA: TGCGCCAGCAGCCAGCAAGCAACAGACAGGGCGTCACCCCTCCACTTT; CDR3: CASSQQATDRASPLHF
D: -; J: TRBJ1-4; size: -; V: TRBV29-1; DNA: TGCAGCGTACGGGCGGGGGCAGAAAATGAAAAACTGTTTTTT; CDR3: CSVRAGAENEKLFF
D: TRBD1; J: TRBJ1-1; size: few; V: TRBV6-5; DNA: TGTGCCAGCAGTTACTCAGGGGGCCCTGAAGCTTTCTTT; CDR3: CASSYSGGPEAFF
D: -; J: TRBJ2-7; size: few; V: TRBV10-3; DNA: TGTGCCATCAGCCCTGGGACCGCCAGCTCCTACGAGCAGTACTTC; CDR3: CAISPGTASSYEQYF
D: -; J: TRBJ2-1; size: -; V: TRBV15; DNA: TGTGCCACCAGCAGAGAAGAAGGGCCCAATGAGCAGTTCTTC; CDR3: CATSREEGPNEQFF
D: TRBD1; J: TRBJ2-7; size: -; V: TRBV3-1; DNA: TGTGCCAGCAGCCTCCCAGGAGGGGACAGGGGCTACGAGCAGTACTTC; CDR3: CASSLPGGDRGYEQYF
D: -; J: TRBJ2-2; size: -; V: TRBV10-2; DNA: TGCGCCGTAGGGCGGCCGGGAGCGAACACCGGGGAGCTGTTTTTT; CDR3: CAVGRPGANTGELFF
D: -; J: TRBJ2-7; size: few; V: TRBV27; DNA: TGTGCCAGCAGTTTAGCGGTCCGGGGTTACGAGCAGTACTTC; CDR3: CASSLAVRGYEQYF
D: -; J: TRBJ2-3; size: -; V: TRBV6-2/TRBV6-3; DNA: TGTGCCAGCAGCCCCCTAGAGTCCACAGATACGCAGTATTTT; CDR3: CASSPLESTDTQYF
D: TRBD1; J: TRBJ2-7; size: few; V: TRBV20-1; DNA: TGCAGTGCTAGAGAAGGGACAGCGGACGAGCAGTACTTC; CDR3: CSAREGTADEQYF
D: -; J: TRBJ2-3; size: many; V: TRBV20-1; DNA: TGCAGTGCGGACGACAGGACCCCCACAGATACGCAGTATTTT; CDR3: CSADDRTPTDTQYF
D: -; J: TRBJ1-6; size: -; V: TRBV5-1; DNA: TGCGCCAGCAGCTTGGACGGAGCTCGATGGGCCCTCCACTTT; CDR3: CASSLDGARWALHF
D: -; J: TRBJ1-2; size: -; V: TRBV11-2; DNA: TGTGCCAGCAGCTCCCCAGGGGTGGGCGGCTACACCTTC; CDR3: CASSSPGVGGYTF
D: TRBD1; J: TRBJ2-2; size: -; V: TRBV5-1; DNA: TGCGCCAGCAGCTCCCCCCGGGACAGGGAAAATTCCGGGGAGCTGTTTTTT; CDR3: CASSSPRDRENSGELFF
D: TRBD1; J: TRBJ2-1; size: few; V: TRBV7-3; DNA: TGTGCCAGCAGCACAGACAGGGTGAGTTCCTACAATGAGCAGTTCTTC; CDR3: CASSTDRVSSYNEQFF
D: TRBD2; J: TRBJ2-7; size: few; V: TRBV20-1; DNA: TGCAGTGCTAGAGCGGCCCTAGCGGGCGAGTACGAGCAGTACTTC; CDR3: CSARAALAGEYEQYF
D: -; J: TRBJ2-7; size: many; V: TRBV20-1; DNA: TGCAGTGTTGGCGGTCCCTACGAGCAGTACTTC; CDR3: CSVGGPYEQYF
D: -; J: TRBJ2-3; size: -; V: TRBV5-4; DNA: TGTGCCAGCAGCGGGTGGCAGCAAAGCACAGATACGCAGTATTTT; CDR3: CASSGWQQSTDTQYF
D: -; J: TRBJ1-1; size: -; V: TRBV7-6; DNA: TGTGCCAGCAGCTTTGGGCCCAGGACGGCGGACACTGAAGCTTTCTTT; CDR3: CASSFGPRTADTEAFF
D: -; J: TRBJ2-7; size: -; V: TRBV28; DNA: TGTGCCACCCGAGTCGAGGACGCATACTCCTACGAGCAGTACTTC; CDR3: CATRVEDAYSYEQYF
D: TRBD2; J: TRBJ2-7; size: -; V: TRBV6-2/TRBV6-3; DNA: TGTGCCAGCAGTTACTCGCGCGTTAGCGGGAGCTACGAGCAGTACTTC; CDR3: CASSYSRVSGSYEQYF
D: -; J: TRBJ2-3; size: -; V: TRBV6-2/TRBV6-3; DNA: TGTGCCAGCGTTGAAGCGGGTCCAGATACGCAGTATTTT; CDR3: CASVEAGPDTQYF
D: -; J: TRBJ2-1; size: -; V: TRBV6-2/TRBV6-3; DNA: TGTGCCAGCAGCCAACCCGGGATAAACAATGAGCAGTTCTTC; CDR3: CASSQPGINNEQFF
D: TRBD2; J: TRBJ2-5; size: few; V: TRBV20-1; DNA: TGCAGTGCTGGCGGGACTAGCGGGGAAGAGACCCAGTACTTC; CDR3: CSAGGTSGEETQYF
D: TRBD2; J: TRBJ2-1; size: many; V: TRBV4-2; DNA: TGTGCCAGCAGCCAGGAGACTAGCGGCAATGAGCAGTTCTTC; CDR3: CASSQETSGNEQFF
D: TRBD1; J: TRBJ1-5; size: few; V: TRBV5-1; DNA: TGCGCCAGCAGCTTGACAGGGGACCCCAATCAGCCCCAGCATTTT; CDR3: CASSLTGDPNQPQHF
D: TRBD1; J: TRBJ1-2; size: -; V: TRBV27; DNA: TGTGCCAGCACCTCAGGGGGCAAGGGCTATGGCTACACCTTC; CDR3: CASTSGGKGYGYTF
D: -; J: TRBJ2-3; size: many; V: TRBV6-6; DNA: TGTGCCAGCAGTTACTCGGGGTCCACAGATACGCAGTATTTT; CDR3: CASSYSGSTDTQYF
D: -; J: TRBJ2-2; size: few; V: TRBV11-2; DNA: TGTGCCAGCAGCTTATTAACGGGGAACACCGGGGAGCTGTTTTTT; CDR3: CASSLLTGNTGELFF
D: -; J: TRBJ2-5; size: -; V: TRBV11-2; DNA: TGTGCCAGCAGCTTAGATCGGACTTCGGGGAAGACCCAGTACTTC; CDR3: CASSLDRTSGKTQYF
D: -; J: TRBJ1-2; size: -; V: TRBV7-9; DNA: TGTGCCAGCAGCTTTTGGGGGCGCGGCTACACCTTC; CDR3: CASSFWGRGYTF
D: TRBD1; J: TRBJ1-4; size: few; V: TRBV5-1; DNA: TGCGCCAGCAGCGAAGGGACAGACTTCTCAGGGGAAAAACTGTTTTTT; CDR3: CASSEGTDFSGEKLFF
D: -; J: TRBJ2-3; size: -; V: TRBV5-1; DNA: TGCGCCAGCAGCTTGGGCTCGGCAGGGTCCACAGATACGCAGTATTTT; CDR3: CASSLGSAGSTDTQYF
D: TRBD1; J: TRBJ1-4; size: -; V: TRBV10-3; DNA: TGTGCCATCAGCCCCGGACAGGGGAGTGAAAAACTGTTTTTT; CDR3: CAISPGQGSEKLFF
D: -; J: TRBJ2-5; size: -; V: TRBV4-3; DNA: TGCGCCAGCAGCCAAGATCTCGCAGGGGCTGAGGAGACCCAGTACTTC; CDR3: CASSQDLAGAEETQYF
D: TRBD1; J: TRBJ1-6; size: few; V: TRBV29-1; DNA: TGCAGCGTTCAGCTGGAGACAGGGTCTTCACCCCTCCACTTT; CDR3: CSVQLETGSSPLHF
D: TRBD1; J: TRBJ1-2; size: -; V: TRBV7-2; DNA: TGTGCCAGCAGCTTAGTTGGCGGGACAGGGTATGGCTACACCTTC; CDR3: CASSLVGGTGYGYTF
D: -; J: TRBJ2-3; size: -; V: TRBV28; DNA: TGTGCCAGCAGGCATAGCACAGATACGCAGTATTTT; CDR3: CASRHSTDTQYF
D: -; J: TRBJ1-5; size: -; V: TRBV28; DNA: TGTGCCAGCAGATGGGGCGGAGGCAATCAGCCCCAGCATTTT; CDR3: CASRWGGGNQPQHF
D: -; J: TRBJ1-1; size: -; V: TRBV6-2/TRBV6-3; DNA: TGTGCCAGCAGTTACCTGACAGAGAACACTGAAGCTTTCTTT; CDR3: CASSYLTENTEAFF
D: -; J: TRBJ1-6; size: few; V: TRBV12-3/TRBV12-4; DNA: TGTGCCAGCAGTCCGGGGCCTAGCCCCCATTCACCCCTCCACTTT; CDR3: CASSPGPSPHSPLHF
D: -; J: TRBJ1-5; size: -; V: TRBV6-2/TRBV6-3; DNA: TGTGCCAGCAGTTACCGTCGGGGGGCGGCTCAGCCCCAGCATTTT; CDR3: CASSYRRGAAQPQHF
D: TRBD2; J: TRBJ2-5; size: -; V: TRBV5-1; DNA: TGCGCCAGCAGCTGGGGGACTAGCGGTACGGAGACCCAGTACTTC; CDR3: CASSWGTSGTETQYF
D: -; J: TRBJ2-5; size: many; V: TRBV29-1; DNA: TGCAGCGCTTCTAGGGGAGAGACCCAGTACTTC; CDR3: CSASRGETQYF
D: TRBD2; J: TRBJ2-3; size: few; V: TRBV2; DNA: TGTGCCAGCAGTGCGGGACTAGCCTTAGATACGCAGTATTTT; CDR3: CASSAGLALDTQYF
D: TRBD1; J: TRBJ2-3; size: -; V: TRBV7-3; DNA: TGTGCCAGCAGCCCAGGGGGCCCAGATACGCAGTATTTT; CDR3: CASSPGGPDTQYF
D: -; J: TRBJ2-5; size: -; V: TRBV10-2; DNA: TGCGCCAGCAGTGAGAACGGGGGGACCCAGTACTTC; CDR3: CASSENGGTQYF
D: TRBD2; J: TRBJ2-5; size: few; V: TRBV7-8; DNA: TGTGCCAGCAGCTTGCCCAGTAGCGGGGTGCCGGAGACCCAGTACTTC; CDR3: CASSLPSSGVPETQYF
D: TRBD2; J: TRBJ2-7; size: -; V: TRBV5-5; DNA: TGTGCCAGCAGCCCCACCGGGGGGGGGGATATGGTGCAGTACTTC; CDR3: CASSPTGGGDMVQYF
D: -; J: TRBJ1-5; size: few; V: TRBV20-1; DNA: TGCAGTGCTAGCGACAGCAATCAGCCCCAGCATTTT; CDR3: CSASDSNQPQHF
D: TRBD2; J: TRBJ2-7; size: once; V: TRBV10-3; DNA: TGTGCCTTCGCGGGGGGTACCTACGAGCAGTACTTC; CDR3: CAFAGGTYEQYF